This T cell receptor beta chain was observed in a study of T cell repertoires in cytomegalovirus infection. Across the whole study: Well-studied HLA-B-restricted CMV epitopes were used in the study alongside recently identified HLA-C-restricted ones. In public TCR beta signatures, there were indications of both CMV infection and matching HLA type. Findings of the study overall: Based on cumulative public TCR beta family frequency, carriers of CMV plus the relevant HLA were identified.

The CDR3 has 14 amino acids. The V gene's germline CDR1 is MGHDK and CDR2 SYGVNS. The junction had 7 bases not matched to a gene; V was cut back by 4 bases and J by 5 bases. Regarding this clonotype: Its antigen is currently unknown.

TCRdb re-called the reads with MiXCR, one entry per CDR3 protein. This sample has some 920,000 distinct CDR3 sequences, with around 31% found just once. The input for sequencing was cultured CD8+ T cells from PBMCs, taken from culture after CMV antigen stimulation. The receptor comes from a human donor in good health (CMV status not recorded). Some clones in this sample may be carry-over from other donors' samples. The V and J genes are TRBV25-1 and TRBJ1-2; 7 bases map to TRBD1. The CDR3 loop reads CASSAPTGWYGYTF. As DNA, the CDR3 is TGTGCCAGCAGTGCCCCGACAGGGTGGTATGGCTACACCTTC.